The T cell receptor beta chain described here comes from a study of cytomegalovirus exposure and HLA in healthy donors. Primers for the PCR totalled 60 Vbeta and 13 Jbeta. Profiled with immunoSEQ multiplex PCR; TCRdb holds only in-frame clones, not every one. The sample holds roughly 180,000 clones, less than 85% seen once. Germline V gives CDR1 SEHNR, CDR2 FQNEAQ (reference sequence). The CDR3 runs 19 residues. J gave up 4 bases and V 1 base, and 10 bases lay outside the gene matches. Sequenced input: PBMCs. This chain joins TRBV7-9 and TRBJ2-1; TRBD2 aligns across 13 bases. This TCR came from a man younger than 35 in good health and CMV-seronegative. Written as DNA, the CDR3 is TGTGCCAGCAGCTTAGTACTAGCGGGAGGGCCTAGGAGATACAATGAGCAGTTCTTC. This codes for CASSLVLAGGPRRYNEQFF.